A selection of T cell receptor beta chains follows, all from one sample in a study of cytomegalovirus exposure and HLA in healthy donors. Using immunoSEQ multiplex PCR, the repertoire was profiled, and TCRdb retains in-frame clones only, with some absent. Of just over 150,000 clones in the sample, around 82% were seen once. Sequencing was done on a sample of PBMCs. All receptors derive from a woman in her forties or fifties in good health and CMV-seropositive. The CDR3 runs from the conserved cysteine through the conserved F or W. Fields, in order: V gene, J gene, clone size, D gene, CDR3 DNA, CDR3 protein. A D gene is named only where the DNA matches it firmly. The size of a clone is reported for some rows only, either as once, few or many, or as a class for expanded clones.

v_gene: TRBV30; j_gene: TRBJ1-2; abundance: .; d_gene: .; CDR3nt: TGTGCCTGGAGCCAAAACCCCTCCAGGGCGAACTATGGCTACACCTTC; CDR3aa: CAWSQNPSRANYGYTF
v_gene: TRBV7-2; j_gene: TRBJ2-7; abundance: .; d_gene: .; CDR3nt: TGTGCCAGCAGCTTAGGCTCGCGGGGTCTAAAAGGTTACGAGCAGTACTTC; CDR3aa: CASSLGSRGLKGYEQYF
v_gene: TRBV4-1; j_gene: TRBJ2-1; abundance: .; d_gene: TRBD1; CDR3nt: TGCGCCAGCAGCCCCTCACACAGGGGGCTGGATGAGCAGTTCTTC; CDR3aa: CASSPSHRGLDEQFF
v_gene: TRBV18; j_gene: TRBJ1-5; abundance: .; d_gene: TRBD1; CDR3nt: TGTGCCAGCTCAAGTACTTCAGGGGGCTCCAATCAGCCCCAGCATTTT; CDR3aa: CASSSTSGGSNQPQHF
v_gene: TRBV5-6; j_gene: TRBJ2-1; abundance: few; d_gene: TRBD2; CDR3nt: TGTGCCAGCAGCTCGGGGGGGGGTTCTTGTATGGAGTATGAGCAGTTCTTC; CDR3aa: CASSSGGGSCMEYEQFF
v_gene: TRBV5-1; j_gene: TRBJ2-3; abundance: .; d_gene: TRBD1; CDR3nt: TGCGCCAGCAGCTTGGCGGGACAGGGCCCAGGTGGTTCCGATACGCAGTATTTT; CDR3aa: CASSLAGQGPGGSDTQYF
v_gene: TRBV19; j_gene: TRBJ2-7; abundance: .; d_gene: TRBD1; CDR3nt: TGTGCCAGTAGAGCGACAGGGGGCGACGAGCAGTACTTC; CDR3aa: CASRATGGDEQYF
v_gene: TRBV19; j_gene: TRBJ1-2; abundance: .; d_gene: .; CDR3nt: TGTGCCAGTAGTAACCCCCTCGACAGGTTCCGCTATGGCTACACCTTC; CDR3aa: CASSNPLDRFRYGYTF
v_gene: TRBV7-8; j_gene: TRBJ1-6; abundance: .; d_gene: .; CDR3nt: TGTGCCAGCAGCTTTAGGGGTCTCTCCTATAATTCACCCCTCCACTTT; CDR3aa: CASSFRGLSYNSPLHF
v_gene: TRBV21-1; j_gene: TRBJ1-2; abundance: once; d_gene: .; CDR3nt: TGTGCCAGCAGGAAAAGGGACCACAGGGTAAGGCTCTATGGCTACACCTTC; CDR3aa: CASRKRDHRVRLYGYTF